The 18 T cell receptor beta chains below come from one sample, sequenced in a study of T cells expressing NK-cell markers. From its re-call of the 5' RACE reads, TCRdb lists each CDR3 protein once, without DNA. The sample includes 400,000 to 550,000 distinct CDR3 sequences. The source material was blood T cells: a sorted CD56 or NKG2C T cell subset, CD4+ or CD8+ T cells, or bulk PBMC T cells (not recorded which). These receptors were taken from a woman between 18 and 69 years old in good health.

The chain couples TRBV20-1 to TRBJ1-4. Germline lookup yields CDR1 DFQATT and CDR2 SNEGSKA (reference sequence). This CDR3 has 11 amino acids. The CDR3 protein is CSAIRGEKLFF.

The chain employs TRBV12-3 or TRBV12-4 and TRBJ2-1; TCRdb's D call, TRBD2, is unchecked because there is no DNA. The CDR3 has 14 residues. The CDR3 loop reads CASSIAGGWNEQFF.

This chain links TRBV20-1 with TRBJ2-3; the TRBD2 assignment by TCRdb is unverifiable without DNA. Germline V gene data show CDR1 as DFQATT and CDR2 as SNEGSKA (reference sequence). CDR3 size: 16 residues. This CDR3 reads CSARVGAGGSTDTQYF.

The chain is built from TRBV28 and TRBJ2-7; without DNA, the TCRdb call of TRBD2 cannot be checked. CDR3 length: 13 residues. Germline V gives CDR1 MDHEN, CDR2 SYDVKM. The CDR3 is CASSLWRAYEQYF.

The rearrangement uses TRBV3-1 and TRBJ1-4; TCRdb names TRBD1, which stays unverified in the absence of DNA. Germline V gene data show CDR1 as LGHDT and CDR2 as YNNKEL (reference sequence). CDR3 length: 12 amino acids. CDR3 sequence: CASVTGNEKLFF. The full variable domain, its missing parts supplied by reference TRBV3-1 and TRBJ1-4, is DTAVSQTPKYLVTQMGNDKSIKCEQNLGHDTMYWYKQDSKKFLKIMFSYNNKELIINETVPNRFSPKSPDKAHLNLHINSLELGDSAVYFCASVTGNEKLFFGSGTQLSVL.

This chain connects TRBV9 to TRBJ2-3; no DNA is available, so the TRBD1 call from TCRdb remains unchecked. The germline CDR1 and CDR2 sequences are SGDLS and YYNGEE. The CDR3 is made up of 16 amino acids. CDR3 amino acids: CASSVAGTVSTDTQYF.

This rearrangement joins TRBV11-2 to TRBJ2-5; TCRdb proposes TRBD2, but this gene call is untestable without DNA. Germline lookup yields CDR1 SGHAT and CDR2 FQNNGV. The CDR3 consists of 17 residues. CDR3 protein: CASSSLVPGPSQETQYF.

V usage is TRBV4-2 and J usage is TRBJ1-4; the D call of TRBD1 rests on TCRdb alone, since no DNA is present to check it. The CDR3 extends over 15 amino acids. Germline lookup yields CDR1 LGHNA and CDR2 YNFKEQ. CDR3 loop: CASSQAGGSGAKLFF.

This sequence joins TRBV28 and TRBJ2-5; no DNA is available, so the TRBD2 call from TCRdb remains unchecked. Germline V gene lookup returns CDR1 MDHEN and CDR2 SYDVKM. The CDR3 is made up of 17 amino acids. CDR3: CASSWAGTSGYQETQYF.

The CDR3: CASRPGQGVGELFF. The V and J genes are TRBV6-1 and TRBJ2-2; TCRdb's assignment of TRBD1 cannot be checked, as there is no DNA. Germline CDR1 reads MNHNS; CDR2 reads SASEGT. The CDR3 is made up of 14 amino acids.

CDR3 sequence reads: CASSLIQGIYEQYF. The gene calls are TRBV12-3 or TRBV12-4 and TRBJ2-7; as DNA is missing, the TRBD1 call by TCRdb cannot be tested. The CDR3 consists of 14 residues.

The chain combines TRBV7-3 with TRBJ1-6. The germline V gene has CDR1 SGHTA and CDR2 FQGTGA. CDR3 size: 16 residues. The CDR3 spells CASSLWGRSLNSPLHF.

The chain carries TRBV6-1 and TRBJ1-1; absent DNA, TCRdb's TRBD1 call cannot be checked. In germline, CDR1 is MNHNS, CDR2 SASEGT. The CDR3 spans 14 residues. The CDR3 loop reads CASGKGQLNTEAFF.

This sequence joins TRBV19 and TRBJ1-5; TCRdb names TRBD1, which stays unverified in the absence of DNA. From germline, CDR1 is LNHDA and CDR2 SQIVND (reference sequence). The CDR3 loop spans 15 amino acids. The CDR3 here is CASSMGLWSNQPQHF.

The chain carries TRBV6-5 and TRBJ2-3; with no DNA, the TCRdb D assignment of TRBD2 cannot be verified. The CDR3 length is 18 residues. Germline CDR1 is MNHEY and CDR2 is SVGAGI. The CDR3 reads CASSLVSGRVVNTDTQYF.

The chain combines TRBV12-3 or TRBV12-4 with TRBJ2-4. This CDR3 comprises 14 residues. The CDR3 is CASNVAGSLNIQYF.

V usage is TRBV5-6 and J usage is TRBJ2-7; the TCRdb call, TRBD1, lacks DNA for checking. Germline CDR1 is SGHDT and CDR2 is YYEEEE. The CDR3 has 13 amino acids. CDR3 protein: CASRRDRAREQYF.

The chain carries TRBV29-1 and TRBJ1-1; as DNA is missing, the TRBD1 call by TCRdb cannot be tested. The CDR3 covers 13 residues. In germline, CDR1 is SQVTM, CDR2 ANQGSEA. The CDR3 loop reads CSVVGQLTEGAFF.